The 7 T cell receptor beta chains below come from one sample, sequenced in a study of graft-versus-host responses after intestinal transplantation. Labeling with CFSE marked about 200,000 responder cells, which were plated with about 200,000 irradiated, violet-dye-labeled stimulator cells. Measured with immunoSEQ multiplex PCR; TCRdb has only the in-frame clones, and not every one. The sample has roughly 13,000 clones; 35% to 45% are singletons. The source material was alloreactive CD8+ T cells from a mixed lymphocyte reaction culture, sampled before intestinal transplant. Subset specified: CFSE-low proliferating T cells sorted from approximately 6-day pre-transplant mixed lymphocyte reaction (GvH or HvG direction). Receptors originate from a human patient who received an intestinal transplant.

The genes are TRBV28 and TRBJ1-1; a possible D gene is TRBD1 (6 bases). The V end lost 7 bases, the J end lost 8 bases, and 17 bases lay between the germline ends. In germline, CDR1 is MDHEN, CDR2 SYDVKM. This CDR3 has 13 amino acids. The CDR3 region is CASTTWGGREAFF. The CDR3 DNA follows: TGTGCCAGCACAACATGGGGGGGCAGGGAAGCTTTCTTT.

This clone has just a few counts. CDR3 sequence (DNA): TGTGCCAGCAGCATCGAGGCAGGAGGCTCTGGGGCCAACGTCCTGACTTTC. It encodes CASSIEAGGSGANVLTF. This sequence joins TRBV5-4 and TRBJ2-6; possible D gene TRBD2, 5 bases. Looked up from germline, CDR1 is SGHNT and CDR2 is YYREEE (reference sequence). The V end was cut by 4 bases, the J end by 0 bases, with 14 bases between. CDR3 size: 17 residues.

The CDR3 spells CASSIGLGADTQYF. The DNA for the CDR3 is TGTGCCAGTAGTATCGGACTAGGCGCAGATACGCAGTATTTT. The V and J genes are TRBV19 and TRBJ2-3; TRBD2 aligns across 7 bases. The junction had 4 bases not matched to a gene; V was cut back by 3 bases and J by 4 bases. Germline V gives CDR1 LNHDA, CDR2 SQIVND (reference sequence). The CDR3 spans 14 residues.

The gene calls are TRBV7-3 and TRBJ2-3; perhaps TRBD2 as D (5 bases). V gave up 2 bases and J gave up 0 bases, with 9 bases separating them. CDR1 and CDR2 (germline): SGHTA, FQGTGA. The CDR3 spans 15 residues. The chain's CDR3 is CASSLSGGSTDTQYF. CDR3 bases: TGTGCCAGCAGCTTATCCGGCGGGAGCACAGATACGCAGTATTTT. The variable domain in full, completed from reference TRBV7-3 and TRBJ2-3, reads GAGVSQTPSNKVTEKGKYVELRCDPISGHTALYWYRQSLGQGPEFLIYFQGTGAADDSGLPNDRFFAVRPEGSVSTLKIQRTERGDSAVYLCASSLSGGSTDTQYFGPGTRLTVL.

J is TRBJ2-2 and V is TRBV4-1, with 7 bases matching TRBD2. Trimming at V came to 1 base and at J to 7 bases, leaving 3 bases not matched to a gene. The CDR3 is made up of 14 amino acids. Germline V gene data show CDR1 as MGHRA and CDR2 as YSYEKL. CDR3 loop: CASSQAGGNGELFF. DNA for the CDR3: TGCGCCAGCAGCCAAGCGGGGGGTAACGGGGAGCTGTTTTTT.

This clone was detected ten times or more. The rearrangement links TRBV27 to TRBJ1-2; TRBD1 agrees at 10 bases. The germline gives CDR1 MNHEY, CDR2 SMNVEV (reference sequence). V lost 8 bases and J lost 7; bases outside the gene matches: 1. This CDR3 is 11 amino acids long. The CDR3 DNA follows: TGTGCCAGCGGACAGGGGGGTGGCTACACCTTC. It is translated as CASGQGGGYTF.

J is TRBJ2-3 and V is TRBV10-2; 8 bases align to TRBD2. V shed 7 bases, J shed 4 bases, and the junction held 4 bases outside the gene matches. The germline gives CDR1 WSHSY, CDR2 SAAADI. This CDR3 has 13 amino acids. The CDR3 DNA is TGCGCCAGCACAAGCGGGAGAGCAGATACGCAGTATTTT. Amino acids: CASTSGRADTQYF.